A single sample gave rise to the 21 T cell receptor beta chains below, sequenced in a study of blood T cells in healthy people across ages. It was with a sample-barcoded 5' primer and a J-beta primer mix that a second PCR of about 6 to 11 cycles was run. One entry per CDR3 protein results from TCRdb running MiXCR on the 5' RACE reads. The sample contains some 1,000,000 distinct CDR3 sequences, under 30% of which appear only once. This sample also appeared in a second study, on T cells of mothers and their children.

Material: blood. The receptors originated from a girl aged 2 to 9 in good health.

This clonotype was counted a few times. The CDR3 reads CAIRGQGRWDEQFF. CDR3 sequence (DNA): TGTGCCATCAGGGGACAGGGCCGTTGGGATGAGCAGTTCTTC. This chain connects TRBV10-3 to TRBJ2-1, with TRBD1 matching 9 bases. The V segment lost 6 bases and the J segment 8 bases; nucleotides outside the gene matches: 8. Germline CDR1 and CDR2: ENHRY and SYGVKD. The CDR3 is 14 residues long.

This clonotype was detected a few times. This chain links TRBV5-1 with TRBJ2-5; possibly TRBD1 for D (5 bases). The CDR3 extends over 13 amino acids. Trimming left V 7 bases short and J 1 base short, with 11 bases between. Germline CDR1 is SGHRS and CDR2 is YFSETQ. In nucleotides, the CDR3 is TGCGCCAGCGCTCGGCAGGGCCAAGAGACCCAGTACTTC. Translating it yields CASARQGQETQYF. The full variable domain, rest sourced from reference TRBV5-1 and TRBJ2-5, is KAGVTQTPRYLIKTRGQQVTLSCSPISGHRSVSWYQQTPGQGLQFLFEYFSETQRNKGNFPGRFSGRQFSNSRSEMNVSTLELGDSALYLCASARQGQETQYFGPGTRLLVL.

This chain links TRBV6-1 with TRBJ2-5, with D uncertain. The J call may be faulty, since TRBJ2-7 better matches the DNA end. Germline CDR1 and CDR2: MNHNS and SASEGT. This CDR3 contains 14 residues. The CDR3 loop reads CASSEDGGWDEQYF. CDR3 nucleotides: TGTGCCAGCAGTGAGGACGGTGGGTGGGACGAGCAGTACTTC.

This clonotype was picked up a small number of times. J is TRBJ2-1 and V is TRBV2; no reliable D call. The length of the CDR3 is 11 residues. Per germline, CDR1 SNHLY and CDR2 FYNNEI. The germline V and J ends were trimmed by 7 bases and 2 bases, with 3 bases remaining between them. The CDR3 region has the DNA TGTGCCAGCAACGCCTACAATGAGCAGTTCTTC. It is translated as CASNAYNEQFF.

This sequence joins TRBV7-9 and TRBJ2-2, with 7 bases fitting TRBD1. V shed 4 bases and J 6 bases; nucleotides not matched to a gene: 8. Germline V gene lookup returns CDR1 SEHNR and CDR2 FQNEAQ (reference sequence). The CDR3 runs to 15 residues. CDR3 region: CASSSTITGAGELFF. CDR3 in DNA: TGTGCCAGCAGCTCCACAATTACAGGGGCCGGGGAGCTGTTTTTT.

In the case of this clonotype: This could be a read error, since a much larger clone is one nucleotide away. In DNA, the CDR3 is TGTGCCAACAGCCTGGTGGCAGGGGGACGGGAGACCCAGTACTTC. It yields the protein CANSLVAGGRETQYF. The genes are TRBV7-3 and TRBJ2-5; 7 bases map to TRBD1. Germline V lookup: CDR1 SGHTA, CDR2 FQGTGA. The length of the CDR3 is 15 residues.

The sample holds a few counts of this clonotype. The J gene is TRBJ2-5, the V gene TRBV5-6; 7 bases fit TRBD2. The junction had 6 bases not matched to a gene; V was cut back by 5 bases and J by 2 bases. In germline, CDR1 is SGHDT, CDR2 YYEEEE. The CDR3 runs to 14 residues. Here the CDR3 DNA reads TGTGCCAGCAGGGTGGGACTACAGCAAGAGACCCAGTACTTC. This gives the protein CASRVGLQQETQYF.

The V call is TRBV12-3 or TRBV12-4, the J call TRBJ1-2; no clear D. The CDR3 covers 14 residues. Trimming cost V 5 bases and J 9 bases, with 19 bases left between them. CDR3 sequence: CASSPTLGSLSYTF. For the CDR3, the DNA is TGTGCCAGCAGTCCCACCCTTGGGAGTTTAAGCTACACCTTC.

This clonotype appeared a few times. The chain links TRBV27 to TRBJ2-4; 14 bases are shared with TRBD2. Germline values: CDR1 MNHEY, CDR2 SMNVEV (reference sequence). This CDR3 region has 16 residues. The trim removed 4 bases at V and 8 bases at J, leaving 7 bases unmatched. CDR3 DNA: TGTGCCAGCAGTTCGGGGACTAGCGGGAGATCATACATTCAGTACTTC. Its translation is CASSSGTSGRSYIQYF.

The chain recombines TRBV29-1 with TRBJ1-1; 7 bases fit TRBD1. V gave up 6 bases and J gave up 8 bases; unmatched junction bases: 6. The length of the CDR3 is 11 residues. The germline gives CDR1 SQVTM, CDR2 ANQGSEA. In DNA form, the CDR3 reads TGCAGCGTGGATACAGGGGAAGAAGCTTTCTTT. Translated, it gives CSVDTGEEAFF.

This clonotype was observed at least ten times. The CDR3 coding sequence is TGTGCCAGCAGCTTAGATTTGGTCCAAGAGACCCAGTACTTC. Amino acids: CASSLDLVQETQYF. The chain is built from TRBV11-2 and TRBJ2-5; D is ambiguous. CDR3 length: 14 amino acids. V lost 0 bases, J lost 1 base, and 6 bases lay in between. Germline V gene sequence: CDR1 SGHAT, CDR2 FQNNGV.

The V call is TRBV7-2, the J call TRBJ2-5, with D maybe TRBD1 (5 bases). V lost 7 bases, J lost 2 bases, and 17 bases lay in between. Germline-derived CDR1 and CDR2 are SGHTA and FQGNSA. There are 15 residues in the CDR3. CDR3 DNA: TGTGCCAGCAAAGCTTCCAGGGTGAGGCAAGAGACCCAGTACTTC. This sequence encodes CASKASRVRQETQYF.

The CDR3 nucleotides are TGTGCCAGCAGTTTAGCCGGGACTAGGGCAGATACGCAGTATTTT. This translates into CASSLAGTRADTQYF. The chain has TRBV12-3 or TRBV12-4 and TRBJ2-3; TRBD2 aligns across 8 bases. This CDR3 is built from 15 residues. The V gene end was trimmed by 0 bases and the J gene end by 4 bases; junction bases not matched to a gene: 3.

The genes are TRBV7-8 and TRBJ2-2, with D perhaps matching TRBD2 (5 bases). Trimming left V 1 base short and J 5 bases short, with 14 bases between. Germline V gene sequence: CDR1 SGHVS, CDR2 FQNEAQ. The CDR3 contains 16 residues. DNA of the CDR3: TGTGCCAGCAGCTTAGGCCCCCCCGGGGTAACCGGGGAGCTGTTTTTT. It codes for CASSLGPPGVTGELFF.

Concerning this clonotype: An end of the junction does not agree with germline; a read error may underlie this. V usage is TRBV12-3 or TRBV12-4 and J usage is TRBJ2-3, with D maybe TRBD1 (5 bases). This CDR3 is built from 16 residues. CDR3: CASNLERLDSADTQYF. The CDR3 bases are TGTGCCAGCAATTTAGAAAGGCTTGACAGCGCAGATACGCAGTATTTT.

The chain recombines TRBV6-5 with TRBJ1-2; tentatively, D is TRBD1 (5 bases). The CDR3 covers 15 residues. V was trimmed by 4 bases and J by 0 bases, leaving 12 bases between them. Germline-derived CDR1 and CDR2 are MNHEY and SVGAGI. The CDR3 sequence: CASSFGAETNYGYTF. Here the CDR3 DNA reads TGTGCCAGCAGTTTTGGGGCAGAGACTAACTATGGCTACACCTTC.

This clonotype has more than one count but fewer than ten. The chain recombines TRBV5-6 with TRBJ2-4; 9 bases line up with TRBD1. Germline V lookup: CDR1 SGHDT, CDR2 YYEEEE. CDR3 length: 14 residues. Unmatched junction bases numbered 5, after V lost 6 bases and J lost 4 bases. The DNA for the CDR3 is TGTGCCAGCACCTCGGACAGGGGAAAAAACATTCAGTACTTC. Encoded protein: CASTSDRGKNIQYF.

This clonotype was found a few times. This chain links TRBV5-1 with TRBJ2-7, with 9 bases fitting TRBD1. The germline CDR1 and CDR2 sequences are SGHRS and YFSETQ. CDR3 size: 17 residues. Trimming at V came to 0 bases and at J to 4 bases, leaving 11 bases not matched to a gene. CDR3 coding DNA: TGCGCCAGCAGCTTGGAGGTAGGGGGGACAGGGTCGTACGAGCAGTACTTC. Its protein is CASSLEVGGTGSYEQYF.

The rearrangement links TRBV6-2 or TRBV6-3 to TRBJ2-7; TRBD1 matches at 7 bases. This CDR3 is built from 12 residues. Trimming took 8 bases from V and 4 from J; bases not matched to a gene: 5. Germline CDR1 reads MNHEY; CDR2 reads SVGEGT. The CDR3 protein is CASLQGPYEQYF. DNA of the CDR3: TGTGCCAGCCTACAGGGGCCATACGAGCAGTACTTC.

This clonotype has only a few counts. V gene TRBV6-5 combines with J gene TRBJ2-3; tentatively, D is TRBD2 (7 bases). Germline V gene data show CDR1 as MNHEY and CDR2 as SVGAGI. This CDR3 has 16 amino acids. Between the trimmed V and J ends, which lost 5 bases and 2 bases, there was a span of 17 bases. CDR3 sequence reads: CASSPFRGGTTDTQYF. The CDR3 nucleotides are TGTGCCAGCAGTCCTTTTAGGGGGGGGACCACAGATACGCAGTATTTT.

This clonotype was seen a handful of times. The rearrangement joins TRBV13 to TRBJ2-5; either TRBD1 or TRBD2 may supply D (6 bases each). TRBJ2-7 explains the end of the DNA better; the J call may be wrong. Germline CDR1 is PRHDT and CDR2 is FYEKMQ (reference sequence). The CDR3 covers 14 residues. This CDR3 is CASSHGGQGTEQYF. CDR3 DNA: TGTGCCAGCAGCCATGGGGGGCAGGGGACCGAGCAGTACTTC.